This T cell receptor beta chain originates from a study of PD-L1 blockade in urothelial cancer. Study-wide background: Males with bladder-origin urothelial cancer constituted about nine tenths of the roughly 29 patients.

Study results and limitations: Pretreatment TCR clonality in blood, when below the median, was predictive of better survival.

Trimming took 0 bases from V and 5 from J, leaving 5 bases between them. The CDR3 runs to 13 residues. Germline CDR1 LNHNV, CDR2 YYDKDF (reference sequence). The method was immunoSEQ multiplex PCR; TCRdb's version includes in-frame clones alone and lacks a portion of them. Of under 30,000 clones listed, more than 70% are singletons. Comment on this clone: The antigen is not known.

The V gene is TRBV15, the J gene TRBJ2-1; D perhaps matches TRBD2 (5 bases). The receptor was derived from a man between 65 and 85 years old with urothelial cancer. Sequenced here: PBMCs, sampled around atezolizumab (anti-PD-L1) treatment. CDR3 nucleotides: TGTGCCACCAGCAGAGAACTAGACAATGAGCAGTTCTTC. Translation gives CATSRELDNEQFF.